This T cell receptor beta chain was profiled in a study of blood T cell repertoires in COVID-19. Overall study context: The United States, Italy and Spain provided the acute and convalescent COVID-19 samples. PBMCs, B-cell-depleted T cells, or T cells provided the cDNA or gDNA that made up the material.

Profiled with immunoSEQ multiplex PCR; TCRdb holds only in-frame clones, not every one. Of roughly 250,000 clones listed, roughly 80% are singletons. The count of this clone is one. This sequence was found in a woman between 55 and 75 years old with active or convalescent COVID-19. The sequenced sample was peripheral blood.

CDR3 coding DNA: TGTGCCAGTAGTACCGCCGGGGAGGGAGGCACTGAAGCTTTCTTT. As protein: CASSTAGEGGTEAFF. The rearrangement links TRBV19 to TRBJ1-1; D is ambiguous. The CDR3 has 15 residues. Per the germline V gene, CDR1 is LNHDA and CDR2 is SQIVND (reference sequence). V lost 4 bases and J 4 bases, leaving 16 bases between the germline ends.